This passage covers 14 T cell receptor beta chains from one sample sequenced in a study of shared clonotypes between healthy human individuals. Terminally differentiated effector memory CD45RA+ cells were left out of the naive CD8 fraction, which was CD45RO-negative and positively selected for CCR7. The assay was immunoSEQ multiplex PCR, and TCRdb's table has in-frame clones only and misses some. The table has hundreds of thousands of clones, approximately 96% seen once; the top ten hold about 0.11%. Specimen: naive CD8+ T cells sorted from blood. These receptors all come from a woman in her twenties or thirties in good health.

This chain joins TRBV19 and TRBJ2-1; 7 nucleotides agree with TRBD1. There are 14 residues in the CDR3. V lost 5 bases to trimming and J lost 5 bases; unmatched junction nucleotides: 6. CDR1 is LNHDA, CDR2 SQIVND, per germline (reference sequence). Here the CDR3 reads CASSSGTVNNEQFF. CDR3 nucleotide sequence: TGTGCCAGTAGTTCCGGGACAGTTAACAATGAGCAGTTCTTC. Full variable domain (outside the CDR3, taken from reference TRBV19 and TRBJ2-1): DGGITQSPKYLFRKEGQNVTLSCEQNLNHDAMYWYRQDPGQGLRLIYYSQIVNDFQKGDIAEGYSVSREKKESFPLTVTSAQKNPTAFYLCASSSGTVNNEQFFGPGTRLTVL.

This chain joins TRBV5-1 and TRBJ2-1, with TRBD2 identical over 8 bases. Trimming at V came to 3 bases and at J to 2 bases, leaving 4 bases not matched to a gene. CDR1 is SGHRS and CDR2 is YFSETQ in the germline V gene. The CDR3 covers 15 residues. CDR3 region: CASSYTSGPYNEQFF. For the CDR3, the DNA is TGCGCCAGCAGCTACACTAGCGGCCCCTACAATGAGCAGTTCTTC.

For the CDR3, the DNA is TGTGCCAGCAGTTTAGCTCAGGGGTTAGGCGAAAAACTGTTTTTT. Translation gives CASSLAQGLGEKLFF. V gene TRBV27 combines with J gene TRBJ1-4; D may be TRBD1 (6 bases). V lost 2 bases to trimming and J lost 8 bases, with 15 bases between them. The germline V gene has CDR1 MNHEY and CDR2 SMNVEV (reference sequence). The CDR3 has 15 amino acids.

J is TRBJ1-6 and V is TRBV29-1, with 7 bases lining up with TRBD1. Trimming removed 0 bases from V and 5 bases from J; junction bases left unmatched: 1. Germline CDR1 and CDR2: SQVTM and ANQGSEA. The CDR3 length is 14 residues. CDR3 amino acids: CSVEDRGNNSPLHF. The CDR3 DNA reads as TGCAGCGTTGAAGACAGGGGGAATAATTCACCCCTCCACTTT.

The genes are TRBV28 and TRBJ2-7; D could derive from TRBD1 or TRBD2 (5 bases each). V was cut by 3 bases and J by 4 bases, with 10 bases left in between. The V gene's germline CDR1 is MDHEN and CDR2 SYDVKM. The CDR3 consists of 13 residues. The CDR3 reads CASSFGTGYEQYF. CDR3 bases: TGTGCCAGCAGTTTCGGGACGGGTTACGAGCAGTACTTC.

The gene calls are TRBV11-3 and TRBJ1-1; TRBD1 matches at 7 bases. The CDR3 is made up of 12 amino acids. The germline V gene encodes CDR1 SGHNT and CDR2 YENEEA. Trimming at V came to 5 bases and at J to 8 bases, leaving 5 bases not matched to a gene. DNA for the CDR3: TGTGCCAGCAGCGTGGGGACAGCAGAAGCTTTCTTT. Translating gives CASSVGTAEAFF.

This rearrangement joins TRBV28 to TRBJ2-7; D is perhaps TRBD2 (6 bases). CDR3 length: 17 amino acids. Germline assignment: CDR1 MDHEN and CDR2 SYDVKM. The V gene lost 7 bases and the J gene lost 0 bases, with 22 bases spanning the gap. The CDR3 DNA follows: TGTGCCAGCACCGACCCGGCTAGCGAGACTGGCTCCTACGAGCAGTACTTC. Translating gives CASTDPASETGSYEQYF.

The chain combines TRBV6-5 with TRBJ2-7; no clear D gene. The length of the CDR3 is 11 residues. The germline V gene encodes CDR1 MNHEY and CDR2 SVGAGI. V was pared by 7 bases and J by 4 bases, with 8 bases between. As DNA, the CDR3 is TGTGCCAGCACCCACGGTTACGAGCAGTACTTC. Its protein product is CASTHGYEQYF.

The chain employs TRBV28 and TRBJ1-5; D uncertain. Trimming pared 1 base from V and 4 bases from J, leaving 5 bases between. The V gene's germline CDR1 is MDHEN and CDR2 SYDVKM. CDR3 length equals 13 residues. CDR3 sequence reads: CASSLSANQPQHF. The CDR3 bases are TGTGCCAGCAGTTTATCGGCGAATCAGCCCCAGCATTTT. Complete variable domain (other parts from reference TRBV28 and TRBJ1-5): DVKVTQSSRYLVKRTGEKVFLECVQDMDHENMFWYRQDPGLGLRLIYFSYDVKMKEKGDIPEGYSVSREKKERFSLILESASTNQTSMYLCASSLSANQPQHFGDGTRLSIL.

V is TRBV7-6 and J is TRBJ2-2; TRBD2 matches 11 bases. J gave up 1 base and V 6 bases, and 4 bases lay outside the gene matches. The CDR3 totals 16 residues. Germline CDR1 reads SGHVS; CDR2 reads FNYEAQ. CDR3 region: CASSSGLAENTGELFF. The CDR3 DNA sequence: TGTGCCAGCAGTTCGGGACTAGCGGAGAACACCGGGGAGCTGTTTTTT.

This chain links TRBV27 with TRBJ2-1; unclear D gene. Germline CDR1 reads MNHEY; CDR2 reads SMNVEV (reference sequence). The CDR3 totals 13 residues. Trimming took off 4 bases at V and 4 bases at J, with 8 bases between the two ends. In DNA, the CDR3 is TGTGCCAGCAGTTCCGGCTATTACAATGAGCAGTTCTTC. Its protein is CASSSGYYNEQFF.

The rearrangement joins TRBV11-3 to TRBJ2-7; maybe TRBD1 (5 bases). The ends were cut back, 0 bases at V and 3 bases at J, with 12 bases in the middle. The CDR3 runs 15 residues. CDR1 is SGHNT and CDR2 is YENEEA in the germline V gene. CDR3 sequence reads: CASSLDSAGNYEQYF. CDR3 nucleotide sequence: TGTGCCAGCAGCTTAGACTCCGCAGGGAACTACGAGCAGTACTTC.

This clone has a single count. The chain couples TRBV19 to TRBJ2-7; TRBD2 matches 14 bases. V lost 5 bases and J lost 5; bases outside the gene matches: 11. Germline values: CDR1 LNHDA, CDR2 SQIVND (reference sequence). This CDR3 comprises 17 residues. The CDR3 coding sequence is TGTGCCAGTAGTTGGGGGACTAGCGGGAGCTCATGGGACGAGCAGTACTTC. This codes for CASSWGTSGSSWDEQYF.

The V call is TRBV10-2, the J call TRBJ2-7; D ambiguous. In germline, CDR1 is WSHSY, CDR2 SAAADI. There are 12 residues in the CDR3. With 2 bases removed from V and 7 bases from J, the gap between germline ends came to 9 bases. The CDR3 DNA reads as TGCGCCAGCAGTGAGAATTTTTGGGAGCAGTACTTC. Residues: CASSENFWEQYF.